This T cell receptor (beta chain) was identified in a study of early T cells in non-severe SARS-CoV-2 infection. This clonotype was picked up a small number of times. TCRdb itself ran the 5' RACE reads through MiXCR, one entry per CDR3 protein. The table has tens of thousands of distinct CDR3 sequences, under 14% seen once; the top ten hold approximately 1.7%. This TCR was recovered from an adult who was a healthcare worker with PCR-confirmed SARS-CoV-2 infection or an uninfected control (not recorded which). Sample: whole blood.

CDR3 in amino acids: CASSLVQGGVTEAFF. The DNA of the CDR3 is TGTGCCAGCAGCTTAGTGCAGGGAGGAGTCACTGAAGCTTTCTTT. The chain couples TRBV11-1 to TRBJ1-1; D is possibly TRBD1 (5 bases). Trimming removed 1 base at V and 4 bases at J, with 13 bases between. Germline assignment: CDR1 SGHAT and CDR2 FQDESV (reference sequence). The length of the CDR3 is 15 residues.